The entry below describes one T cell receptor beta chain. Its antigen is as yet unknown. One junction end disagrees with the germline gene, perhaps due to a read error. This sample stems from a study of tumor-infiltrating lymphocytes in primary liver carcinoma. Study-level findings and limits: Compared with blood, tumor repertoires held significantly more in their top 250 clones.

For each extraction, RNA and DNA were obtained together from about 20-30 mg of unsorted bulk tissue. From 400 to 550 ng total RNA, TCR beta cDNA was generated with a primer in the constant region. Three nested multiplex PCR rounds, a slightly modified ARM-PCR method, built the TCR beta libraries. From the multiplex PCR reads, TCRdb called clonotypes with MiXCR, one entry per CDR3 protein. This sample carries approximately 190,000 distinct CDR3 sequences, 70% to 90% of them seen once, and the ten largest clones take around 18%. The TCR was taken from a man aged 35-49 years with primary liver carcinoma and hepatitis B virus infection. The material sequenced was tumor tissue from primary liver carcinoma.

For the CDR3, the DNA is TGTGCCAACAGCTCGGGGGAAGGCTATACCTTC. This translates into CANSSGEGYTF. The chain employs TRBV5-6 and TRBJ1-2; D is perhaps TRBD1 (5 bases). CDR1 is SGHDT, CDR2 YYEEEE, per germline. There are 11 residues in the CDR3.